Listed below are T cell receptor beta chains from one sample, sequenced in a study of blood T cell repertoires in COVID-19. The table came from immunoSEQ multiplex PCR; TCRdb's copy has only in-frame clones and leaves some out. The sample records some 290,000 clones, roughly 89% being singletons. Input material: peripheral blood. Every receptor here comes from a woman aged 40 to 50 with COVID-19, enrolled during active disease. CDR3s include the opening cysteine and the closing phenylalanine or tryptophan. Each record gives: D gene, J gene, V gene, clone size, CDR3 protein, CDR3 DNA. A D gene is named only where the DNA matches it firmly. For some rows the clone size is stated as once, few or many, or as a class when expanded; others skip it.

D gene: -; J gene: TRBJ2-1; V gene: TRBV29-1; clone size: once; CDR3 protein: CSVELSGGPSYNEQFF; CDR3 DNA: TGCAGCGTTGAACTATCCGGGGGGCCCTCCTACAATGAGCAGTTCTTC
D gene: -; J gene: TRBJ2-7; V gene: TRBV30; clone size: -; CDR3 protein: CAWISGSYEQYF; CDR3 DNA: TGTGCCTGGATCTCCGGGAGTTACGAGCAGTACTTC
D gene: -; J gene: TRBJ2-7; V gene: TRBV11-2; clone size: -; CDR3 protein: CASSLSEGYEQYF; CDR3 DNA: TGTGCCAGCAGCTTATCCGAGGGCTACGAGCAGTACTTC
D gene: TRBD1; J gene: TRBJ1-6; V gene: TRBV19; clone size: -; CDR3 protein: CASTQGGAGNSPLHF; CDR3 DNA: TGTGCCAGTACGCAGGGGGGCGCAGGGAATTCACCCCTCCACTTT
D gene: -; J gene: TRBJ2-2; V gene: TRBV6-5; clone size: -; CDR3 protein: CASSYRGGNTGELFF; CDR3 DNA: TGTGCCAGCAGTTACAGGGGGGGGAACACCGGGGAGCTGTTTTTT
D gene: TRBD1; J gene: TRBJ2-3; V gene: TRBV11-2; clone size: -; CDR3 protein: CASSWPGTGETDTQYF; CDR3 DNA: TGTGCCAGCAGCTGGCCAGGGACAGGCGAGACTGATACGCAGTATTTT
D gene: TRBD1; J gene: TRBJ1-5; V gene: TRBV19; clone size: -; CDR3 protein: CASSIRGTGNQPQHF; CDR3 DNA: TGTGCCAGTAGTATAAGGGGGACAGGGAATCAGCCCCAGCATTTT
D gene: TRBD1; J gene: TRBJ1-4; V gene: TRBV28; clone size: -; CDR3 protein: CASSLTGTGNEKLFF; CDR3 DNA: TGTGCCAGCAGCCTAACCGGGACAGGGAACGAAAAACTGTTTTTT
D gene: TRBD2; J gene: TRBJ2-3; V gene: TRBV29-1; clone size: -; CDR3 protein: CSVVAGVSDTQYF; CDR3 DNA: TGCAGCGTTGTAGCGGGAGTATCAGATACGCAGTATTTT
D gene: -; J gene: TRBJ1-6; V gene: TRBV5-1; clone size: -; CDR3 protein: CASSKWVGNELGRNSPLHF; CDR3 DNA: TGCGCCAGCAGCAAGTGGGTGGGGAACGAGTTAGGGAGAAATTCACCCCTCCACTTT
D gene: -; J gene: TRBJ1-1; V gene: TRBV6-2/TRBV6-3; clone size: -; CDR3 protein: CASSGPQAHTEAFF; CDR3 DNA: TGTGCCAGCAGTGGGCCACAGGCCCACACTGAAGCTTTCTTT
D gene: TRBD1; J gene: TRBJ2-7; V gene: TRBV7-8; clone size: -; CDR3 protein: CASSREQGSYEQYF; CDR3 DNA: TGTGCCAGCAGTCGGGAACAGGGGTCCTACGAGCAGTACTTC
D gene: TRBD2; J gene: TRBJ2-5; V gene: TRBV27; clone size: -; CDR3 protein: CASSPRLAGGFWEETQYF; CDR3 DNA: TGTGCCAGCAGTCCGAGACTAGCGGGAGGTTTTTGGGAAGAGACCCAGTACTTC
D gene: -; J gene: TRBJ2-7; V gene: TRBV10-2; clone size: -; CDR3 protein: CASSLRIGLGAYEQYF; CDR3 DNA: TGCGCCAGCAGCCTCAGGATTGGCCTAGGGGCCTACGAGCAGTACTTC
D gene: -; J gene: TRBJ1-2; V gene: TRBV29-1; clone size: -; CDR3 protein: CSVERGSSYGYTF; CDR3 DNA: TGCAGCGTTGAAAGGGGGTCTAGCTATGGCTACACCTTC
D gene: TRBD1; J gene: TRBJ1-1; V gene: TRBV5-1; clone size: -; CDR3 protein: CASGGTGGTEAFF; CDR3 DNA: TGCGCCAGCGGGGGGACAGGGGGCACTGAAGCTTTCTTT
D gene: TRBD2; J gene: TRBJ2-3; V gene: TRBV7-2; clone size: -; CDR3 protein: CASRRPLAGPSTDTQYF; CDR3 DNA: TGTGCCAGCAGACGACCACTAGCGGGACCAAGCACAGATACGCAGTATTTT
D gene: -; J gene: TRBJ1-3; V gene: TRBV18; clone size: -; CDR3 protein: CASSPSGGRGRNTIYF; CDR3 DNA: TGTGCCAGCTCACCATCCGGGGGACGCGGGAGAAACACCATATATTTT
D gene: -; J gene: TRBJ2-1; V gene: TRBV5-1; clone size: -; CDR3 protein: CASSLAEGTNNEQFF; CDR3 DNA: TGCGCCAGCAGCTTGGCCGAGGGGACAAACAATGAGCAGTTCTTC
D gene: -; J gene: TRBJ1-1; V gene: TRBV7-2; clone size: -; CDR3 protein: CASSLSYTEAFF; CDR3 DNA: TGTGCCAGCAGCTTATCCTACACTGAAGCTTTCTTT
D gene: TRBD2; J gene: TRBJ2-7; V gene: TRBV19; clone size: -; CDR3 protein: CASSWGGTSYEQYF; CDR3 DNA: TGTGCCAGTAGTTGGGGAGGGACCTCCTACGAGCAGTACTTC
D gene: -; J gene: TRBJ1-6; V gene: TRBV27; clone size: -; CDR3 protein: CASSLDPEGYNSPLHF; CDR3 DNA: TGTGCCAGCAGTCTAGACCCAGAGGGATATAATTCACCCCTCCACTTT
D gene: -; J gene: TRBJ2-3; V gene: TRBV29-1; clone size: -; CDR3 protein: CSVFPVDFSQYF; CDR3 DNA: TGCAGCGTTTTCCCGGTGGACTTCTCGCAGTATTTT
D gene: -; J gene: TRBJ2-6; V gene: TRBV6-2/TRBV6-3; clone size: once; CDR3 protein: CASSYSRHVSLLSGANVLTF; CDR3 DNA: TGTGCCAGCAGTTACAGCCGACACGTCTCTCTCCTCTCTGGGGCCAACGTCCTGACTTTC
D gene: -; J gene: TRBJ2-7; V gene: TRBV4-1; clone size: -; CDR3 protein: CASSQPGGLEQYF; CDR3 DNA: TGCGCCAGCAGCCAACCCGGAGGACTCGAGCAGTACTTC
D gene: -; J gene: TRBJ1-5; V gene: TRBV15; clone size: -; CDR3 protein: CATSRDEPSNQPQHF; CDR3 DNA: TGTGCCACCAGCAGAGATGAGCCTAGCAATCAGCCCCAGCATTTT
D gene: TRBD2; J gene: TRBJ2-1; V gene: TRBV5-6; clone size: -; CDR3 protein: CASSSSSGGRIHNEQFF; CDR3 DNA: TGTGCCAGCAGCTCGTCTAGCGGGGGGCGGATTCACAATGAGCAGTTCTTC
D gene: TRBD1; J gene: TRBJ1-1; V gene: TRBV15; clone size: -; CDR3 protein: CATSRDDRARAEAFF; CDR3 DNA: TGTGCCACCAGCAGGGATGACAGGGCGAGAGCTGAAGCTTTCTTT
D gene: -; J gene: TRBJ1-6; V gene: TRBV18; clone size: -; CDR3 protein: CASSQGLTAANSPLHF; CDR3 DNA: TGTGCCAGCTCACAAGGACTAACGGCAGCCAATTCACCCCTCCACTTT
D gene: TRBD1; J gene: TRBJ2-7; V gene: TRBV7-2; clone size: -; CDR3 protein: CASSRDSESYEQYF; CDR3 DNA: TGTGCCAGCAGCCGGGACAGCGAGTCCTACGAGCAGTACTTC
D gene: -; J gene: TRBJ1-1; V gene: TRBV28; clone size: -; CDR3 protein: CASSSPGGGGEAFF; CDR3 DNA: TGTGCCAGCAGTTCCCCCGGGGGCGGGGGTGAAGCTTTCTTT
D gene: TRBD1; J gene: TRBJ1-2; V gene: TRBV5-4; clone size: -; CDR3 protein: CASSLGGTGNNYGYTF; CDR3 DNA: TGTGCCAGCAGCTTGGGGGGGACAGGGAATAACTATGGCTACACCTTC
D gene: -; J gene: TRBJ1-4; V gene: TRBV6-5; clone size: -; CDR3 protein: CASSPVGAKGEKLFF; CDR3 DNA: TGTGCCAGCAGCCCCGTGGGGGCCAAAGGGGAAAAACTGTTTTTT
D gene: TRBD1; J gene: TRBJ2-7; V gene: TRBV27; clone size: -; CDR3 protein: CASSRQGAPYEQYF; CDR3 DNA: TGTGCCAGCAGCCGACAGGGGGCCCCCTACGAGCAGTACTTC
D gene: -; J gene: TRBJ1-5; V gene: TRBV28; clone size: -; CDR3 protein: CASSPSAGSNQPQHF; CDR3 DNA: TGTGCCAGCAGCCCATCGGCGGGTAGCAATCAGCCCCAGCATTTT
D gene: -; J gene: TRBJ1-2; V gene: TRBV14; clone size: -; CDR3 protein: CASSLRDNYGYTF; CDR3 DNA: TGTGCCAGCAGCCTCAGGGATAACTATGGCTACACCTTC
D gene: -; J gene: TRBJ1-1; V gene: TRBV2; clone size: -; CDR3 protein: CASSPLGGLMNTEAFF; CDR3 DNA: TGTGCCAGCTCCCCACTGGGGGGGCTCATGAACACTGAAGCTTTCTTT
D gene: TRBD1; J gene: TRBJ1-5; V gene: TRBV19; clone size: -; CDR3 protein: CASSVRGNQPQHF; CDR3 DNA: TGTGCCAGTAGTGTCAGGGGGAATCAGCCCCAGCATTTT
D gene: -; J gene: TRBJ1-6; V gene: TRBV28; clone size: -; CDR3 protein: CASLPGHYNSPLHF; CDR3 DNA: TGTGCCAGCTTACCGGGACACTATAATTCACCCCTCCACTTT
D gene: TRBD2; J gene: TRBJ2-2; V gene: TRBV7-3; clone size: -; CDR3 protein: CASTPGIAGVPPTGELFF; CDR3 DNA: TGTGCCAGCACCCCCGGAATAGCGGGGGTTCCTCCCACCGGGGAGCTGTTTTTT
D gene: TRBD1; J gene: TRBJ2-7; V gene: TRBV6-5; clone size: -; CDR3 protein: CASSSRDSSYEQYF; CDR3 DNA: TGTGCCAGCAGTTCCCGGGACAGCTCCTACGAGCAGTACTTC
D gene: TRBD2; J gene: TRBJ2-3; V gene: TRBV7-2; clone size: -; CDR3 protein: CANSGRAATTDTQYF; CDR3 DNA: TGTGCCAACAGCGGGAGGGCCGCCACGACAGATACGCAGTATTTT
D gene: -; J gene: TRBJ1-2; V gene: TRBV28; clone size: once; CDR3 protein: CASSLFNAGYGYTF; CDR3 DNA: TGTGCCAGCAGTTTGTTCAACGCGGGCTATGGCTACACCTTC
D gene: -; J gene: TRBJ1-2; V gene: TRBV4-3; clone size: -; CDR3 protein: CASSPGKGYGYTF; CDR3 DNA: TGCGCCAGCAGCCCAGGAAAAGGCTATGGCTACACCTTC